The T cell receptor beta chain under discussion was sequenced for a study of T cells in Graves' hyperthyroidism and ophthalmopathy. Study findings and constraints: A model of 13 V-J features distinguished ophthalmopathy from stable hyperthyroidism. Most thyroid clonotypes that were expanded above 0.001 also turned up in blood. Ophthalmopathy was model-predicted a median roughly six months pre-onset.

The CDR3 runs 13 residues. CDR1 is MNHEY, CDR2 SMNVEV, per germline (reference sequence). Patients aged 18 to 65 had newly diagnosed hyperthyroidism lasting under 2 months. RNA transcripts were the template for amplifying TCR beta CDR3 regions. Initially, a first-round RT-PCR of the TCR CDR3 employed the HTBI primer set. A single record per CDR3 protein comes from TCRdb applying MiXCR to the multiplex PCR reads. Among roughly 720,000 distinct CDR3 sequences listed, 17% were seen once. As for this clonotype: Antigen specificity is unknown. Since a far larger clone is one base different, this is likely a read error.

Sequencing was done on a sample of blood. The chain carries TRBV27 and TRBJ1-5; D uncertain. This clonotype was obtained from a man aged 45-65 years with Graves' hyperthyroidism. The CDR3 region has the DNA TGTGCCAGCAGTTTATATAGCAATCCGCCCCAGCATTTT. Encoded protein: CASSLYSNPPQHF.